The 8 T cell receptor beta chains below all came from one sample that was sequenced in a study of blood T cell repertoires in COVID-19. Data came from immunoSEQ multiplex PCR; TCRdb stores just in-frame clones and leaves some out. Of some 110,000 clones listed, about 86% are singletons. The source material was peripheral blood. The receptor set was obtained from a man aged 70-80 years who had recovered from COVID-19.

This chain joins TRBV2 and TRBJ2-4, with D possibly matching TRBD2 (6 bases). V gave up 2 bases and J gave up 0 bases, with 14 bases separating them. CDR3 length: 17 residues. Germline CDR1 and CDR2: SNHLY and FYNNEI. The CDR3: CASSERGSGIAKNIQYF. CDR3 nucleotide sequence: TGTGCCAGCAGTGAAAGGGGTAGCGGAATAGCCAAAAACATTCAGTACTTC. Full variable domain (missing parts from reference TRBV2 and TRBJ2-4): EPEVTQTPSHQVTQMGQEVILRCVPISNHLYFYWYRQILGQKVEFLVSFYNNEISEKSEIFDDQFSVERPDGSNFTLKIRSTKLEDSAMYFCASSERGSGIAKNIQYFGAGTRLSVL.

V is TRBV7-2 and J is TRBJ2-4; D is perhaps TRBD2 (5 bases). Trimming cost V 3 bases and J 7 bases, with 13 bases left between them. This CDR3 is 14 amino acids long. Germline loops: CDR1 SGHTA, CDR2 FQGNSA. The CDR3 reads CASSLSRDFNIQYF. In nucleotides, the CDR3 is TGTGCCAGCAGCTTGTCGAGGGATTTTAACATTCAGTACTTC.

The gene calls are TRBV9 and TRBJ2-5; TRBD2 aligns across 7 bases. The V gene's germline CDR1 is SGDLS and CDR2 YYNGEE. This CDR3 contains 16 residues. J gave up 2 bases and V 0 bases, and 7 bases lay outside the gene matches. CDR3 region: CASSVGPSGFQETQYF. The CDR3 DNA reads as TGTGCCAGCAGCGTAGGCCCTAGCGGCTTTCAAGAGACCCAGTACTTC.

The chain joins TRBV2 to TRBJ1-1, with D tentatively TRBD1 (5 bases). Germline CDR1 and CDR2: SNHLY and FYNNEI. V lost 2 bases, J lost 5 bases, and 12 bases lay in between. The CDR3 contains 14 residues. The CDR3 DNA is TGTGCCAGCAGTGAACTAGGGGAAAGGACTGAAGCTTTCTTT. It specifies CASSELGERTEAFF. The variable domain in full, completed from reference TRBV2 and TRBJ1-1, reads EPEVTQTPSHQVTQMGQEVILRCVPISNHLYFYWYRQILGQKVEFLVSFYNNEISEKSEIFDDQFSVERPDGSNFTLKIRSTKLEDSAMYFCASSELGERTEAFFGQGTRLTVV.

Only a few counts were recorded for this clone. This chain joins TRBV9 and TRBJ1-4, with TRBD1 matching over 9 bases. Germline CDR1 and CDR2: SGDLS and YYNGEE. This CDR3 comprises 14 residues. V lost 0 bases and J lost 10; bases outside the gene matches: 4. The CDR3 loop reads CASSVAETGGKLFF. The CDR3 region has the DNA TGTGCCAGCAGCGTAGCCGAGACAGGGGGAAAACTGTTTTTT.

V is TRBV10-3 and J is TRBJ1-1, with 10 bases identical to TRBD1. The junction had 6 bases not matched to a gene; V was cut back by 4 bases and J by 4 bases. The CDR3 runs to 15 residues. CDR1 and CDR2 (germline): ENHRY, SYGVKD. The CDR3 loop reads CAISGPGQGSTEAFF. The CDR3 nucleotides read TGTGCCATCAGTGGACCGGGACAGGGGAGCACTGAAGCTTTCTTT.

The chain has TRBV5-1 and TRBJ1-2; no clear D. The CDR3 is 13 amino acids. V was cut by 6 bases and J by 8 bases, with 17 bases left in between. The germline gives CDR1 SGHRS, CDR2 YFSETQ. The DNA for the CDR3 is TGCGCCAGCACTCCCGCCATCGGGGAAGGCTACACCTTC. The encoded protein is CASTPAIGEGYTF.

J is TRBJ1-6 and V is TRBV5-1; possible D gene TRBD1, 5 bases. Germline V gene lookup returns CDR1 SGHRS and CDR2 YFSETQ. The ends were cut back, 4 bases at V and 7 bases at J, with 15 bases in the middle. The CDR3 runs 15 residues. The CDR3 DNA reads as TGCGCCAGCAGCCGGGCAGGGCTGGCAAATTCACCCCTCCACTTT. This gives the protein CASSRAGLANSPLHF.